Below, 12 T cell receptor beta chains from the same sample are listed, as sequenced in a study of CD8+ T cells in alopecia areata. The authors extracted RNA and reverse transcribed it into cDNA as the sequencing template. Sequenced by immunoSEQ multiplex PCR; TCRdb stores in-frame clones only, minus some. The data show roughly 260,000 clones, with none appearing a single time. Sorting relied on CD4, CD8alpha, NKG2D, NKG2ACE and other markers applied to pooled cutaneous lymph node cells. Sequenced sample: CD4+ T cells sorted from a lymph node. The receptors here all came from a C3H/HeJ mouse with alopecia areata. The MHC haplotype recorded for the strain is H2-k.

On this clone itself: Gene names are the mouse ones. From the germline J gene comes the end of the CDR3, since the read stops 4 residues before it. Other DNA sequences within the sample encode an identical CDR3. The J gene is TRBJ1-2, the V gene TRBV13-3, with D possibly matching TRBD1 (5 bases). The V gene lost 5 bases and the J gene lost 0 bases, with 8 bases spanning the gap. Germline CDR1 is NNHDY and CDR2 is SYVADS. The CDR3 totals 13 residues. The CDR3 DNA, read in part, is TGTGCCAGCAGCCAGGGAGCAAACTCC. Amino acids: CASSQGANS. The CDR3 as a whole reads CASSQGANSDYTF.

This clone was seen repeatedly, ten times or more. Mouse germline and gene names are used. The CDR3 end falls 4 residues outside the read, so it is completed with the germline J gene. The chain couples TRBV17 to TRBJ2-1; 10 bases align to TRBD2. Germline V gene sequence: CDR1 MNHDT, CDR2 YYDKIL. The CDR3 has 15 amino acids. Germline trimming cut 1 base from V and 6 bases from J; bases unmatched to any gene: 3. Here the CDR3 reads CASSRALGGPAEQFF. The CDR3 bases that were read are TGTGCTAGCAGTAGAGCCCTGGGGGGGCCTGCT. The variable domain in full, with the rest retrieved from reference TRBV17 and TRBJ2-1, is DTTVKQNPRYKLARVGKPVNLICSQTMNHDTMYWYQKKPNQAPKLLLFYYDKILNREADTFEKFQSSRPNNSFCSLYIGSAGLEYSAMYLCASSRALGGPAEQFFGPGTRLTVL.

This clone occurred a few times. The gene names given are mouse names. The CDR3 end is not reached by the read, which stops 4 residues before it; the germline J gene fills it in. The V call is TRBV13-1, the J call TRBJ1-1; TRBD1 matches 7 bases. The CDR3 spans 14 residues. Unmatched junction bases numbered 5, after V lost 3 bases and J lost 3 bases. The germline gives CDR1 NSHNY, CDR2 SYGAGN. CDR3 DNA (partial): TGTGCCAGCAGTGTCCCGGGACAGTACACA. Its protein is CASSVPGQYT. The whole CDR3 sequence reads CASSVPGQYTEVFF.

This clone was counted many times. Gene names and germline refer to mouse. The CDR3 bases that were read are TGTGCCAGCAAATCTAGTGCAGAA. Its protein is CASKSSAE. The whole CDR3 region reads CASKSSAETLYF. The chain recombines TRBV13-1 with TRBJ2-3; D unclear. The read ends 4 residues before the CDR3 terminus; that terminus is restored from the germline J gene. The germline V and J ends were trimmed by 6 bases and 0 bases, with 5 bases remaining between them. Germline CDR1 NSHNY, CDR2 SYGAGN. CDR3 size: 12 residues.

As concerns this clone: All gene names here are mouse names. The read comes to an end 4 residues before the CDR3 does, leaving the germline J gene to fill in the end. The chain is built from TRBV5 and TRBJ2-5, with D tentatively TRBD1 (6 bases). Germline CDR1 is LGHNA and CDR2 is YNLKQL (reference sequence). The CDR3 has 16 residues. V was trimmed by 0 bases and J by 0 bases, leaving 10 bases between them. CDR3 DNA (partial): TGTGCCAGCAGCCAAGACGGGACAATTAACCAAGAC. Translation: CASSQDGTINQD. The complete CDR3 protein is CASSQDGTINQDTQYF.

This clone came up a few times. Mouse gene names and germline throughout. The CDR3 DNA, read in part, is TGTGCCAGCAGGGGGACTCCCTATGCT. This codes for CASRGTPYA. The whole CDR3 region reads CASRGTPYAEQFF. The chain carries TRBV19 and TRBJ2-1; D is perhaps TRBD2 (6 bases). The missing CDR3 end, 4 residues past where the read stops, is filled in from the germline J gene. From germline, CDR1 is FNHDT and CDR2 SITEND (reference sequence). This CDR3 spans 13 amino acids. Trimming cost V 5 bases and J 3 bases, with 9 bases left between them.

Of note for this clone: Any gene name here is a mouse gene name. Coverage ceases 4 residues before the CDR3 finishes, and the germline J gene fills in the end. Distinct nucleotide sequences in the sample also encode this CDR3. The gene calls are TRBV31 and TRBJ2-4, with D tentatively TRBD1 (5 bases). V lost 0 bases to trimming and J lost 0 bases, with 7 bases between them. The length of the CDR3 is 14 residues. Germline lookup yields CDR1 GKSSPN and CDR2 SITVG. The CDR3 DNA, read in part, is TGTGCCTGGAGTCTAAGGGGTAGTCAAAAC. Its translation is CAWSLRGSQN. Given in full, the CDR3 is CAWSLRGSQNTLYF.

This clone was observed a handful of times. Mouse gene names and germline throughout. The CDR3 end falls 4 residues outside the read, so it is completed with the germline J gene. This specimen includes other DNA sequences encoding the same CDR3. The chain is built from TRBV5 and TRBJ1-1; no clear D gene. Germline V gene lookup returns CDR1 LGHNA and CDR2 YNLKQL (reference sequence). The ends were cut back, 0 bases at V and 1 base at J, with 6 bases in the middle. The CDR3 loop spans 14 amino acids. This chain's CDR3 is CASSQDGGNTEVFF. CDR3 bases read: TGTGCCAGCAGCCAAGATGGAGGGAACACA.

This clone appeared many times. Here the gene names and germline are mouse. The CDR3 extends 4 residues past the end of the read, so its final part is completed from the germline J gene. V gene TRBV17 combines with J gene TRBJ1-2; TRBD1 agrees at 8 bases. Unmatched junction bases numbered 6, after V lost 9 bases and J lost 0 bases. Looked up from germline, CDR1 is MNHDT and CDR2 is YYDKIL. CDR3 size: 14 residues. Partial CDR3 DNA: TGTGCTAGAACTGACAGGGGTGCAAACTCC. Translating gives CARTDRGANS. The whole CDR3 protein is CARTDRGANSDYTF.

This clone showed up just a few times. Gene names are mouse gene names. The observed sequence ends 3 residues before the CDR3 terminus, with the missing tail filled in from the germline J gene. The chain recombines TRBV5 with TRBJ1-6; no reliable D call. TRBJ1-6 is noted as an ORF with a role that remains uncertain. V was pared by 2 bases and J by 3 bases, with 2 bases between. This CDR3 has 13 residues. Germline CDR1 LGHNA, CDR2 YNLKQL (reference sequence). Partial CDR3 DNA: TGTGCCAGCAGCCAAAACTATAATTCGCCC. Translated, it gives CASSQNYNSP. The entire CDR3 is CASSQNYNSPLYF.

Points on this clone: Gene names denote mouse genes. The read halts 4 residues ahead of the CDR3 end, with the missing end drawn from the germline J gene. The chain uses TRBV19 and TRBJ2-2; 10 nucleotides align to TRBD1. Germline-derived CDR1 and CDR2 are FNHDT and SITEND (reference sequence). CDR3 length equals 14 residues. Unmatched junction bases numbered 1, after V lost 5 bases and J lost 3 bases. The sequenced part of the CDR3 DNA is TGTGCCAGCAGGGGGACAGGGGACACCGGG. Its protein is CASRGTGDTG. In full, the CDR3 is CASRGTGDTGQLYF.

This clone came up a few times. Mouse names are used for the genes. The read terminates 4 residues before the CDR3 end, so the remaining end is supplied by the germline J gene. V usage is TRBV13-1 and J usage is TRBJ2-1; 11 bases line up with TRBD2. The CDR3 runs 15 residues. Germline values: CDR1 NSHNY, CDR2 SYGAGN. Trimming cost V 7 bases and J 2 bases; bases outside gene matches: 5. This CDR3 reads CASALGGRDYAEQFF. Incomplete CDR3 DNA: TGTGCCAGCGCACTGGGGGGGCGCGACTATGCT.